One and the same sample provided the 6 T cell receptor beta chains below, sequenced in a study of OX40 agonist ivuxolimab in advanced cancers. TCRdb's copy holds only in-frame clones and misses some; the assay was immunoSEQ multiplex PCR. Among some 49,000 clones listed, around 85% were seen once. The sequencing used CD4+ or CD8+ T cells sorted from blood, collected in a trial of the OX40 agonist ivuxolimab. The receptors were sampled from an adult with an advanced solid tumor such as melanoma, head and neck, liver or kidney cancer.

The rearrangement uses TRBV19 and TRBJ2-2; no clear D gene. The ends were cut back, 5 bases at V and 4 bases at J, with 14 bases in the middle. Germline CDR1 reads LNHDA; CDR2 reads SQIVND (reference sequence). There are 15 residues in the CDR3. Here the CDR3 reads CASSDQVESTGELFF. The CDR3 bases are TGTGCCAGTAGTGACCAAGTTGAGAGCACCGGGGAGCTGTTTTTT.

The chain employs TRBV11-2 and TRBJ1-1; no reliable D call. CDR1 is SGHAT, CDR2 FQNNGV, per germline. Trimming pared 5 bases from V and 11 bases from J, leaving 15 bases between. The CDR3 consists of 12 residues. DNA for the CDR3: TGTGCCAGCAGCCCAAGCGTCGTGGGGGCTTTCTTT. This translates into CASSPSVVGAFF. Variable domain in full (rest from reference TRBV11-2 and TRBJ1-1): EAGVAQSPRYKIIEKRQSVAFWCNPISGHATLYWYQQILGQGPKLLIQFQNNGVVDDSQLPKDRFSAERLKGVDSTLKIQPAKLEDSAVYLCASSPSVVGAFFGQGTRLTVV.

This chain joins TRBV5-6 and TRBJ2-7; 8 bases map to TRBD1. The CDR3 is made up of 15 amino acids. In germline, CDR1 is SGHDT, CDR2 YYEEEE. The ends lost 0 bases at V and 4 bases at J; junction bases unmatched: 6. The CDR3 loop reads CASSLGRDRRYEQYF. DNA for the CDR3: TGTGCCAGCAGCTTGGGTCGGGACAGGAGGTACGAGCAGTACTTC.

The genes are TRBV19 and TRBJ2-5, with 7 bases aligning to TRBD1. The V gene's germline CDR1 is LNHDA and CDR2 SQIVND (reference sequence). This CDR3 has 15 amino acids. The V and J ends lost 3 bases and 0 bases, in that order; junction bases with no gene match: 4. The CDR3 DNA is TGTGCCAGTAGTATGACAGGGATAAACCAAGAGACCCAGTACTTC. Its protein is CASSMTGINQETQYF. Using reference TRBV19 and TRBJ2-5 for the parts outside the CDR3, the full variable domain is DGGITQSPKYLFRKEGQNVTLSCEQNLNHDAMYWYRQDPGQGLRLIYYSQIVNDFQKGDIAEGYSVSREKKESFPLTVTSAQKNPTAFYLCASSMTGINQETQYFGPGTRLLVL.

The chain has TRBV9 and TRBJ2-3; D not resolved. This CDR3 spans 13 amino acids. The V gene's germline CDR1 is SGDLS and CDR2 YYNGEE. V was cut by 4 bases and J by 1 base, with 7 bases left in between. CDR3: CASSTRGTDTQYF. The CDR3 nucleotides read TGTGCCAGCAGCACCCGGGGCACAGATACGCAGTATTTT.

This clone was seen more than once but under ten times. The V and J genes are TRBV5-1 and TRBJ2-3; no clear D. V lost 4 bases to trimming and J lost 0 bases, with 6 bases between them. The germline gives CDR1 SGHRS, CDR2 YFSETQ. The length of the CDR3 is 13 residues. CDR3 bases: TGCGCCAGCAGCGAACCCAGCACAGATACGCAGTATTTT. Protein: CASSEPSTDTQYF. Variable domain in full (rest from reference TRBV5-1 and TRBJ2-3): KAGVTQTPRYLIKTRGQQVTLSCSPISGHRSVSWYQQTPGQGLQFLFEYFSETQRNKGNFPGRFSGRQFSNSRSEMNVSTLELGDSALYLCASSEPSTDTQYFGPGTRLTVL.